These 18 T cell receptor beta chains came from one sample sequenced in a study of T-cell memory formation after mild COVID-19. TCRdb re-called the 5' RACE reads with MiXCR, one entry per CDR3 protein. This table has 25,000 or so distinct CDR3 sequences, 6% to 9.5% appearing once. Sequenced sample: PBMCs or a T cell subset sorted from them (not recorded which). The receptor source for this set is an adult woman who had mild COVID-19 (a few samples of this study predate the infection). Cell type and time point are not known.

There are many counts of this clonotype. This chain uses TRBV28 with TRBJ2-4; D ambiguous. Trimming took 8 bases from V and 8 from J, leaving 4 bases between them. CDR1 is MDHEN, CDR2 SYDVKM, per germline. The CDR3 covers 9 residues. The CDR3 loop is CASGDIQYF. CDR3 nucleotide sequence: TGTGCCAGCGGGGACATTCAGTACTTC.

This clonotype was counted ten times or more. Here the CDR3 DNA reads TGTGCCAGCGGGACGGGTAACACTGAAGCTTTCTTT. Protein product: CASGTGNTEAFF. This rearrangement joins TRBV27 to TRBJ1-1; maybe TRBD1 (5 bases). Germline lookup yields CDR1 MNHEY and CDR2 SMNVEV (reference sequence). Trimming took 8 bases from V and 2 from J, leaving 9 bases between them. This CDR3 comprises 12 residues.

This clonotype came up many times. The chain has TRBV5-4 and TRBJ2-5; 10 bases are shared with TRBD2. CDR1 and CDR2 from the germline V gene are SGHNT and YYREEE (reference sequence). The CDR3 extends over 13 amino acids. The CDR3 reads CATSGGAIETQYF. As DNA, the CDR3 is TGTGCAACCAGCGGGGGGGCGATAGAGACCCAGTACTTC.

This clonotype has at least ten counts. The rearrangement joins TRBV6-5 to TRBJ1-6; 7 nucleotides agree with TRBD1. Germline V lookup: CDR1 MNHEY, CDR2 SVGAGI. V shed 8 bases, J shed 5 bases, and the junction held 3 bases outside the gene matches. The length of the CDR3 is 13 residues. The CDR3 here is CASWDSHNSPLHF. DNA of the CDR3: TGTGCCAGCTGGGACAGTCATAATTCACCCCTCCACTTT.

The table lists this clonotype with many counts. The rearrangement uses TRBV5-1 and TRBJ2-5; the D is unclear. Germline loops: CDR1 SGHRS, CDR2 YFSETQ. CDR3 length: 12 residues. V lost 0 bases and J lost 5, with 5 bases in between. CDR3 bases: TGCGCCAGCAGCTTGGCCATTGAGACCCAGTACTTC. This encodes CASSLAIETQYF.

In its sample, this clonotype was seen many times. The chain couples TRBV7-2 to TRBJ2-3, with 9 bases that match TRBD2. The CDR3 loop spans 19 amino acids. CDR1 SGHTA and CDR2 FQGNSA come from the germline V gene. V dropped 3 bases and J dropped 2; count of bases not matched to a gene: 15. CDR3 loop: CASSFAGLARRGSTDTQYF. In nucleotides, the CDR3 is TGTGCCAGCAGCTTCGCGGGACTAGCTAGGAGGGGCTCCACAGATACGCAGTATTTT.

This clonotype was picked up many times. J is TRBJ2-7 and V is TRBV3-1; a possible D gene is TRBD1 (6 bases). The CDR3 covers 13 residues. From germline, CDR1 is LGHDT and CDR2 YNNKEL (reference sequence). The germline V and J ends were trimmed by 4 bases and 5 bases, with 12 bases remaining between them. Here the CDR3 DNA reads TGTGCCAGCAGCCTCCATAACAGGGACGAGCAGTACTTC. This encodes CASSLHNRDEQYF.

This clonotype was counted ten times or more. CDR3 bases: TGTGCCAGCATCCTGACTAGCGGGACCTACGAGCAGTACTTC. Amino acid sequence: CASILTSGTYEQYF. The V and J genes are TRBV2 and TRBJ2-7, with TRBD2 matching 11 bases. This CDR3 contains 14 residues. Germline V gene data show CDR1 as SNHLY and CDR2 as FYNNEI. V was pared by 7 bases and J by 2 bases, with 4 bases of the junction left unmatched.

This clonotype has a count of ten or more. The chain uses TRBV6-2 or TRBV6-3 and TRBJ1-5; a weak D match, TRBD1 (5 bases). V dropped 0 bases and J dropped 5 bases, with 5 bases sitting between them. Per the germline V gene, CDR1 is MNHEY and CDR2 is SVGEGT. CDR3 length equals 13 residues. CDR3 protein: CASSYSGDQPQHF. CDR3 DNA: TGTGCCAGCAGTTACTCAGGGGATCAGCCCCAGCATTTT.

This clonotype came up many times. CDR3: CSAFLAGGGETQYF. In DNA, the CDR3 is TGCAGTGCTTTTCTAGCGGGAGGGGGAGAGACCCAGTACTTC. V and J are TRBV20-1 and TRBJ2-5, with 12 bases aligning to TRBD2. The CDR3 length is 14 residues. Germline lookup yields CDR1 DFQATT and CDR2 SNEGSKA (reference sequence). Trimming removed 5 bases from V and 4 bases from J; junction bases left unmatched: 5.

Many counts were recorded for this clonotype. The genes are TRBV4-3 and TRBJ2-1; TRBD2 matches at 8 bases. The CDR3 is 17 residues long. Looked up from germline, CDR1 is LGHNA and CDR2 is YSLEER. After removal of 1 base from V and 0 bases from J, the junction contained 5 bases not matched to a gene. The CDR3 DNA follows: TGCGCCAGCAGCCAAGCTAGCGGGCCCCTCTCCTACAATGAGCAGTTCTTC. Residues: CASSQASGPLSYNEQFF.

This clonotype appeared many times. The chain joins TRBV7-2 to TRBJ1-2, with 8 bases matching TRBD1. J was trimmed by 4 bases and V by 4 bases; bases with no gene match: 8. The CDR3 covers 15 residues. The V gene's germline CDR1 is SGHTA and CDR2 FQGNSA. CDR3 DNA: TGTGCCAGCAGCTCCCGAGGACAGGGCGGCTATGGCTACACCTTC. This translates into CASSSRGQGGYGYTF.

This clonotype was seen ten or more times. This sequence joins TRBV10-3 and TRBJ2-1; 8 bases line up with TRBD1. The germline V gene has CDR1 ENHRY and CDR2 SYGVKD. V was clipped by 2 bases and J by 3 bases; unmatched bases: 9. The CDR3 has 17 residues. In DNA, the CDR3 is TGTGCCATCAGTGAGCCGGACAGGGTTCACGACTACAATGAGCAGTTCTTC. Residues: CAISEPDRVHDYNEQFF.

By share, this clonotype counts as medium-sized. This sequence joins TRBV6-6 and TRBJ2-3; perhaps TRBD2 as D (6 bases). Germline loops: CDR1 MNHNY, CDR2 SVGAGI (reference sequence). With 5 bases removed from V and 4 bases from J, the gap between germline ends came to 10 bases. The CDR3 totals 13 residues. The CDR3 region has the DNA TGTGCCAGCAGTCACCGGGAGTCAGATACGCAGTATTTT. Translation: CASSHRESDTQYF.

As for this clonotype: It may be a read error: a sequence one base away is much more abundant. V is TRBV20-1 and J is TRBJ1-1; maybe TRBD1 (5 bases). This CDR3 contains 13 residues. The germline gives CDR1 DFQATT, CDR2 SNEGSKA (reference sequence). Trimming shortened V by 1 base and J by 3 bases, and 9 bases separated the two germline ends. CDR3 loop: CSARVWGDTEAFF. CDR3 DNA: TGCAGTGCTAGAGTGTGGGGGGACACTGAAGCTTTCTTT.

The table lists this clonotype with many counts. The chain employs TRBV4-1 and TRBJ2-7; D gene ambiguous. The V and J ends lost 2 bases and 0 bases respectively, with 8 bases between them. The CDR3 has 14 amino acids. The germline V gene encodes CDR1 MGHRA and CDR2 YSYEKL. The CDR3 sequence: CASSQPTTSYEQYF. The CDR3 DNA sequence: TGCGCCAGCAGCCAACCGACCACCTCCTACGAGCAGTACTTC.

This clonotype has ten or more counts. The chain uses TRBV12-3 or TRBV12-4 and TRBJ2-7; D is uncertain. The CDR3 consists of 14 residues. V lost 6 bases and J 2 bases, leaving 14 bases between the germline ends. In nucleotides, the CDR3 is TGTGCCAGCAGCCCCAGGACGGGTACCTACGAGCAGTACTTC. Translated, it gives CASSPRTGTYEQYF.

This clonotype has a count of ten or more. The chain recombines TRBV7-9 with TRBJ1-1; D may be TRBD1 (6 bases). V was pared by 6 bases and J by 6 bases, with 11 bases between. Germline V gene lookup returns CDR1 SEHNR and CDR2 FQNEAQ (reference sequence). The CDR3 length is 12 residues. CDR3 protein: CASSSQGAEAFF. For the CDR3, the DNA is TGTGCCAGCAGTTCACAGGGCGCTGAAGCTTTCTTT.